A single sample is the source of the 14 T cell receptor beta chains below, sequenced in a study of OX40 agonist ivuxolimab in advanced cancers. Data came from immunoSEQ multiplex PCR; TCRdb stores just in-frame clones and leaves some out. Found here are 84,000 or so clones, about 88% of them singletons; the top ten hold 0.25% to 0.3%. The source was CD4+ or CD8+ T cells sorted from blood, collected in a trial of the OX40 agonist ivuxolimab. These receptors were taken from an adult with an advanced solid tumor such as melanoma, head and neck, liver or kidney cancer.

V gene TRBV6-5 combines with J gene TRBJ1-2; no clear D. Trimming stripped 10 bases from V and 4 bases from J, with 22 bases between. The germline V gene encodes CDR1 MNHEY and CDR2 SVGAGI. The CDR3 sequence is 15 residues long. CDR3 nucleotide sequence: TGTGCCACTACAGAACCGATCGGTCTCGGCTATGGCTACACCTTC. It encodes CATTEPIGLGYGYTF.

The V gene is TRBV7-9, the J gene TRBJ2-7, with TRBD1 matching 11 bases. CDR1 and CDR2 from the germline V gene are SEHNR and FQNEAQ (reference sequence). Trimming at V came to 3 bases and at J to 3 bases, leaving 4 bases not matched to a gene. The CDR3 sequence is 15 residues long. CDR3 nucleotide sequence: TGTGCCAGCAGCTTCGACGGGACAGGGGGCTACGAGCAGTACTTC. Amino acid sequence: CASSFDGTGGYEQYF.

CDR3 residues: CASSQKFEQFF. As DNA, the CDR3 is TGCGCCAGCAGCCAGAAATTTGAGCAGTTCTTC. The chain links TRBV5-1 to TRBJ2-1; D is unresolved. Germline V gene lookup returns CDR1 SGHRS and CDR2 YFSETQ. Trimming removed 4 bases at V and 9 bases at J, with 8 bases between. The CDR3 has 11 amino acids.

The chain employs TRBV5-4 and TRBJ2-2; 9 nucleotides line up with TRBD1. CDR3 size: 17 residues. With 4 bases clipped from V and 7 bases from J, the junction kept 14 bases outside the gene matches. Germline V gene lookup returns CDR1 SGHNT and CDR2 YYREEE (reference sequence). CDR3 bases: TGTGCCAGCAGCCCAGCCGGGACAGGGAGGAGGGGCGGGGAGCTGTTTTTT. Translation: CASSPAGTGRRGGELFF. The full variable domain, its missing parts supplied by reference TRBV5-4 and TRBJ2-2, is ETGVTQSPTHLIKTRGQQVTLRCSSQSGHNTVSWYQQALGQGPQFIFQYYREEENGRGNFPPRFSGLQFPNYSSELNVNALELDDSALYLCASSPAGTGRRGGELFFGEGSRLTVL.

This rearrangement joins TRBV23-1 to TRBJ2-2; D is uncertain. TRBV23-1 is an ORF; its function is uncertain. V was cut by 6 bases and J by 4 bases, with 9 bases left in between. The CDR3 runs to 13 residues. The CDR3 bases are TGCGCCAGCAGAAAACTTCTCACCGGGGAGCTGTTTTTT. Its protein product is CASRKLLTGELFF.

The chain joins TRBV19 to TRBJ2-3; D tentatively reads TRBD1 or TRBD2 (6 bases each). Germline CDR1 and CDR2: LNHDA and SQIVND (reference sequence). V lost 7 bases and J 5 bases, leaving 16 bases between the germline ends. The CDR3 is made up of 14 amino acids. The CDR3 reads CASKDGGGGDTQYF. The CDR3 bases are TGTGCCAGTAAGGACGGGGGCGGTGGAGATACGCAGTATTTT.

J is TRBJ2-3 and V is TRBV19; 11 bases fit TRBD2. With 3 bases clipped from V and 0 bases from J, the junction kept 2 bases outside the gene matches. Per germline, CDR1 LNHDA and CDR2 SQIVND (reference sequence). The CDR3 is 16 amino acids. CDR3 sequence: CASSISSGGSTDTQYF. CDR3 nucleotides: TGTGCCAGTAGTATCTCTAGCGGGGGGAGCACAGATACGCAGTATTTT.

In DNA, the CDR3 is TGTGCCAGCAGCGCGCGAGCATTCGACAGGGAGACAGGGGCCAACGTCCTGACTTTC. Its translation: CASSARAFDRETGANVLTF. The chain links TRBV11-2 to TRBJ2-6; 7 bases match TRBD1. The CDR3 loop spans 19 amino acids. The trim removed 5 bases at V and 4 bases at J, leaving 17 bases unmatched. Per the germline V gene, CDR1 is SGHAT and CDR2 is FQNNGV.

This clone came up once. The rearrangement uses TRBV5-1 and TRBJ2-3; D may be TRBD2 (6 bases). CDR1 SGHRS and CDR2 YFSETQ come from the germline V gene. Trimming took off 4 bases at V and 3 bases at J, with 18 bases between the two ends. This CDR3 has 16 residues. CDR3 nucleotide sequence: TGCGCCAGCAGCCCCTCGGTGGGGGGTGGGACAGATACGCAGTATTTT. Protein sequence: CASSPSVGGGTDTQYF.

This chain uses TRBV5-8 with TRBJ2-1; possibly TRBD1 for D (6 bases). V lost 2 bases to trimming and J lost 1 base, with 7 bases between them. The germline CDR1 and CDR2 sequences are SGHTS and YDEGEE. The length of the CDR3 is 14 residues. The CDR3 DNA follows: TGTGCCAGCAGCTTCCAGGGGTCCTACAATGAGCAGTTCTTC. Translated, it gives CASSFQGSYNEQFF. The whole variable domain, remainder taken from reference TRBV5-8 and TRBJ2-1, is EAGVTQSPTHLIKTRGQQATLRCSPISGHTSVYWYQQALGLGLQFLLWYDEGEERNRGNFPPRFSGRQFPNYSSELNVNALELEDSALYLCASSFQGSYNEQFFGPGTRLTVL.

The chain combines TRBV6-5 with TRBJ2-7; no clear D gene. The length of the CDR3 is 15 residues. CDR1 MNHEY and CDR2 SVGAGI come from the germline V gene. V was trimmed by 0 bases and J by 3 bases, leaving 12 bases between them. In DNA form, the CDR3 reads TGTGCCAGCAGTTACTCGGACCGTGGGGTCTACGAGCAGTACTTC. This gives the protein CASSYSDRGVYEQYF.

The chain links TRBV6-5 to TRBJ2-3; tentatively, D is TRBD2 (6 bases). Trimming took off 2 bases at V and 2 bases at J, with 11 bases between the two ends. The germline V gene encodes CDR1 MNHEY and CDR2 SVGAGI. The CDR3 is 15 amino acids. This CDR3 is CASSYGTPLTDTQYF. DNA of the CDR3: TGTGCCAGCAGTTACGGGACTCCGCTCACAGATACGCAGTATTTT.

The J gene is TRBJ1-6, the V gene TRBV5-4, with D uncertain. The CDR3 sequence is 16 residues long. Trimming stripped 0 bases from V and 0 bases from J, with 7 bases between. Germline assignment: CDR1 SGHNT and CDR2 YYREEE (reference sequence). The CDR3 sequence: CASSLGAPSYNSPLHF. The CDR3 nucleotides read TGTGCCAGCAGCTTGGGGGCGCCCTCCTATAATTCACCCCTCCACTTT.

The chain employs TRBV27 and TRBJ1-1; D is unclear. The CDR3 runs 15 residues. V was pared by 6 bases and J by 6 bases, with 20 bases between. CDR1 MNHEY and CDR2 SMNVEV come from the germline V gene (reference sequence). The CDR3 sequence is CASSATVPGRAEAFF. CDR3 nucleotide sequence: TGTGCCAGCAGCGCTACAGTCCCCGGACGCGCTGAAGCTTTCTTT.